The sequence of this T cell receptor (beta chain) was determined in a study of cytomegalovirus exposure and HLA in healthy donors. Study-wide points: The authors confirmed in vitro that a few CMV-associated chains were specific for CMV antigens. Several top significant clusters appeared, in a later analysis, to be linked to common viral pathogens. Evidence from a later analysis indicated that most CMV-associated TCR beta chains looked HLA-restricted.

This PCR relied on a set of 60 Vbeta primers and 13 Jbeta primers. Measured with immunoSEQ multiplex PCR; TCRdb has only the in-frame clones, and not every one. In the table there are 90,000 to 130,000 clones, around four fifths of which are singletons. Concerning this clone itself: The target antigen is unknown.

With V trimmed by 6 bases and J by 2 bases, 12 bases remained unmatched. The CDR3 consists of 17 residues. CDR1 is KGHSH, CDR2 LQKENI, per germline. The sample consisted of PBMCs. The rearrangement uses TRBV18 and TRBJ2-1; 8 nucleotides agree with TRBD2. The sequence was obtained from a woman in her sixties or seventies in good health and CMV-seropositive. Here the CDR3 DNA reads TGTGCCAGCTCTCATTCTGAGGGACTAGGAACCTACAATGAGCAGTTCTTC. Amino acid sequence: CASSHSEGLGTYNEQFF.